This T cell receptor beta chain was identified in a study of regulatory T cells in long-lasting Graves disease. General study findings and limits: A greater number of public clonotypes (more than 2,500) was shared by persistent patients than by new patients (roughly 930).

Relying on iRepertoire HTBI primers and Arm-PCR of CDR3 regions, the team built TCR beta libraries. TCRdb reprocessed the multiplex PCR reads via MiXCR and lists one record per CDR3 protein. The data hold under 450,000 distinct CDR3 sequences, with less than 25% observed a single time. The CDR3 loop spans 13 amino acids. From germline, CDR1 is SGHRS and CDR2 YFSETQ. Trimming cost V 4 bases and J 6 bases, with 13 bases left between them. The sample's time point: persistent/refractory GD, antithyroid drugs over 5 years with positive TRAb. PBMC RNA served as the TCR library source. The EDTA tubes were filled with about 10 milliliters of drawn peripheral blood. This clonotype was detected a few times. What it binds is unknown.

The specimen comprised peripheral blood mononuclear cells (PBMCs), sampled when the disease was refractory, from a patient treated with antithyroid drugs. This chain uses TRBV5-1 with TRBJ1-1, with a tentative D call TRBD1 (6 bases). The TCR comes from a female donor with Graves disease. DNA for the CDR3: TGCGCCAGCAGCGACGGGGGGGGCGCTGAAGCTTTCTTT. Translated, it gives CASSDGGGAEAFF.